These 30 T cell receptor beta chains were sequenced from one sample in a study of T cells after yellow fever vaccination. One entry per CDR3 protein results from TCRdb running MiXCR on the 5' RACE reads. The data contain about 170,000 distinct CDR3 sequences, approximately 11% of them seen just once; the ten biggest clones take up less than 40%. The material was CD8+ T cells sorted from PBMCs, obtained 15 days after the yellow fever booster vaccination. These receptors came from a man aged 18 to 29 who received the YFV17D yellow fever vaccine.

The table lists this clonotype with a few counts. This chain joins TRBV11-2 and TRBJ2-1; D gene unclear. The CDR3 is made up of 15 amino acids. Per germline, CDR1 SGHAT and CDR2 FQNNGV. The ends were cut back, 5 bases at V and 6 bases at J, with 17 bases in the middle. The CDR3, as DNA: TGTGCCAGCAGCCTGACCCCTCCCCCCCTCAATGAGCAGTTCTTC. This translates into CASSLTPPPLNEQFF. Looking up the rest from reference TRBV11-2 and TRBJ2-1 gives the full variable domain: EAGVAQSPRYKIIEKRQSVAFWCNPISGHATLYWYQQILGQGPKLLIQFQNNGVVDDSQLPKDRFSAERLKGVDSTLKIQPAKLEDSAVYLCASSLTPPPLNEQFFGPGTRLTVL.

This clonotype has only a few counts. The chain couples TRBV7-8 to TRBJ2-5; the D gene is possibly TRBD1 (5 bases). Germline values: CDR1 SGHVS, CDR2 FQNEAQ. The CDR3 extends over 14 amino acids. V shed 5 bases and J shed 4 bases, with 14 bases lying between them. Here the CDR3 DNA reads TGTGCCAGCAGCCAAAGTCCAGGGATAGAGACCCAGTACTTC. Protein product: CASSQSPGIETQYF.

This clonotype has at least ten counts. The chain links TRBV7-3 to TRBJ2-2; D may correspond to TRBD1 or TRBD2 (6 bases each). Between the trimmed V and J ends, which lost 5 bases and 2 bases, there was a span of 18 bases. The CDR3 has 17 amino acids. Germline CDR1 is SGHTA and CDR2 is FQGTGA. CDR3: CASSQFAGGTNTGELFF. The CDR3 region has the DNA TGTGCCAGCAGCCAATTCGCAGGAGGGACAAACACCGGGGAGCTGTTTTTT. The full variable domain, completed using reference TRBV7-3 and TRBJ2-2, is GAGVSQTPSNKVTEKGKYVELRCDPISGHTALYWYRQSLGQGPEFLIYFQGTGAADDSGLPNDRFFAVRPEGSVSTLKIQRTERGDSAVYLCASSQFAGGTNTGELFFGEGSRLTVL.

Note on this clonotype: Mismatch with germline at one junction end may stem from a read error. The V gene is TRBV4-1, the J gene TRBJ2-2, with a possible D match to TRBD1 (5 bases). Germline CDR1 is MGHRA and CDR2 is YSYEKL. The CDR3 runs to 16 residues. This CDR3 is CASRQETRQGVGELFF. As DNA, the CDR3 is TGCGCCAGCAGACAAGAAACACGGCAGGGTGTCGGGGAGCTGTTTTTT.

This clonotype was detected a few times. The chain recombines TRBV11-2 with TRBJ2-5, with a weak D call TRBD1 (7 bases). Trimming removed 1 base at V and 2 bases at J, with 14 bases between. The CDR3 has 16 residues. Germline V gene sequence: CDR1 SGHAT, CDR2 FQNNGV. The CDR3 spells CASSLGRGRHQETQYF. The DNA for the CDR3 is TGTGCCAGCAGCTTAGGGAGGGGGCGGCATCAAGAGACCCAGTACTTC.

This clonotype came up many times. V and J are TRBV19 and TRBJ2-3; D not certain. The germline V and J ends were trimmed by 6 bases and 2 bases, with 3 bases remaining between them. Per germline, CDR1 LNHDA and CDR2 SQIVND (reference sequence). The length of the CDR3 is 11 residues. The CDR3 region has the DNA TGTGCCAGTAGCGACACAGATACGCAGTATTTT. Its translation is CASSDTDTQYF. The variable domain in full, completed from reference TRBV19 and TRBJ2-3, reads DGGITQSPKYLFRKEGQNVTLSCEQNLNHDAMYWYRQDPGQGLRLIYYSQIVNDFQKGDIAEGYSVSREKKESFPLTVTSAQKNPTAFYLCASSDTDTQYFGPGTRLTVL.

The chain links TRBV10-3 to TRBJ1-3; D not certain. The CDR3 covers 13 residues. The ends were cut back, 4 bases at V and 4 bases at J, with 8 bases in the middle. Germline V gives CDR1 ENHRY, CDR2 SYGVKD. The CDR3 nucleotides are TGTGCCATCAGTGGTGGGAGAGGAAACACCATATATTTT. Protein: CAISGGRGNTIYF.

The gene calls are TRBV4-1 and TRBJ1-2, with D possibly being TRBD1 (5 bases). This CDR3 contains 15 residues. V was clipped by 3 bases and J by 4 bases, with 15 bases between them. Germline V lookup: CDR1 MGHRA, CDR2 YSYEKL. The CDR3 loop reads CASSQNRLGGYGYTF. The CDR3 DNA reads as TGCGCCAGCAGCCAGAACAGGCTCGGTGGCTATGGCTACACCTTC.

V gene TRBV7-2 combines with J gene TRBJ2-2; TRBD2 might be the D (6 bases). The CDR3 has 13 amino acids. V dropped 2 bases and J dropped 9 bases, with 10 bases sitting between them. In germline, CDR1 is SGHTA, CDR2 FQGNSA. The CDR3 here is CASSLHGGRELFF. The DNA of the CDR3 is TGTGCCAGCAGCTTACACGGGGGTCGGGAGCTGTTTTTT.

Ten or more counts support this clonotype. The chain joins TRBV6-2 or TRBV6-3 to TRBJ2-7; D uncertain. CDR3 length: 11 residues. V gave up 5 bases and J gave up 3 bases, with 5 bases separating them. The germline V gene has CDR1 MNHEY and CDR2 SVGEGT. The CDR3 protein is CASSDGYEQYF. Written as DNA, the CDR3 is TGTGCCAGCAGTGACGGCTACGAGCAGTACTTC.

The chain links TRBV4-2 to TRBJ1-5; TRBD1 might be the D (5 bases). The CDR3 extends over 17 amino acids. CDR1 is LGHNA and CDR2 is YNFKEQ in the germline V gene. Trimming pared 3 bases from V and 0 bases from J, leaving 15 bases between. This CDR3 is CASSQLIRTTSNQPQHF. DNA of the CDR3: TGTGCCAGCAGCCAGCTTATTCGGACAACTAGCAATCAGCCCCAGCATTTT.

This clonotype was counted ten times or more. This chain connects TRBV27 to TRBJ1-6, with D maybe TRBD1 (5 bases). V shed 5 bases and J shed 6 bases, with 8 bases lying between them. The V gene's germline CDR1 is MNHEY and CDR2 SMNVEV (reference sequence). This CDR3 region has 13 residues. The CDR3 here is CASSPGINSPLHF. CDR3 nucleotides: TGTGCCAGCAGTCCAGGGATTAATTCACCCCTCCACTTT.

This clonotype was found a few times. The J gene is TRBJ2-2, the V gene TRBV7-8; D unresolved. This CDR3 region has 13 residues. CDR1 and CDR2 from the germline V gene are SGHVS and FQNEAQ. The germline V and J ends were trimmed by 1 base and 4 bases, with 4 bases remaining between them. DNA for the CDR3: TGTGCCAGCAGCTTAGGACGCACCGGGGAGCTGTTTTTT. This gives the protein CASSLGRTGELFF.

The V gene is TRBV2, the J gene TRBJ1-2, with D perhaps TRBD1 (5 bases). The germline V and J ends were trimmed by 2 bases and 7 bases, with 11 bases remaining between them. This CDR3 spans 13 amino acids. Germline V gene lookup returns CDR1 SNHLY and CDR2 FYNNEI. The CDR3 protein is CASSEIAGSGYTF. The CDR3 DNA follows: TGTGCCAGCAGTGAAATAGCAGGGTCTGGCTACACCTTC.

The genes are TRBV9 and TRBJ1-5; D perhaps matches TRBD1 (5 bases). CDR1 SGDLS and CDR2 YYNGEE come from the germline V gene. The CDR3 is made up of 15 amino acids. The V end was cut by 0 bases, the J end by 3 bases, with 10 bases between. CDR3 sequence reads: CASSVEGENNQPQHF. DNA of the CDR3: TGTGCCAGCAGCGTAGAAGGGGAGAACAATCAGCCCCAGCATTTT.

This clonotype was counted between two and nine times. The chain couples TRBV6-2 or TRBV6-3 to TRBJ2-2; maybe TRBD1 (5 bases). Germline assignment: CDR1 MNHEY and CDR2 SVGEGT. The CDR3 has 14 residues. V was cut by 6 bases and J by 0 bases, with 8 bases left in between. CDR3 residues: CASSPTANTGELFF. The CDR3 bases are TGTGCCAGCAGCCCGACAGCGAACACCGGGGAGCTGTTTTTT.

V is TRBV18 and J is TRBJ2-7; D is ambiguous. From germline, CDR1 is KGHSH and CDR2 LQKENI. Trimming pared 0 bases from V and 4 bases from J, leaving 7 bases between. The CDR3 contains 13 residues. The CDR3 region has the DNA TGTGCCAGCTCACCACCGGCGGAGTACGAGCAGTACTTC. As protein: CASSPPAEYEQYF. The full variable domain, with the rest looked up from reference TRBV18 and TRBJ2-7, is NAGVMQNPRHLVRRRGQEARLRCSPMKGHSHVYWYRQLPEEGLKFMVYLQKENIIDESGMPKERFSAEFPKEGPSILRIQQVVRGDSAAYFCASSPPAEYEQYFGPGTRLTVT.

The chain employs TRBV7-9 and TRBJ1-1; no clear D gene. CDR1 and CDR2 from the germline V gene are SEHNR and FQNEAQ (reference sequence). The CDR3 is 14 residues long. The V end lost 5 bases, the J end lost 4 bases, and 14 bases lay between the germline ends. CDR3 sequence (DNA): TGTGCCAGCAGCGAGGACGGATCGGTCACTGAAGCTTTCTTT. Translation gives CASSEDGSVTEAFF.

The rearrangement joins TRBV7-6 to TRBJ2-5; tentative D call: TRBD1 (7 bases). The germline gives CDR1 SGHVS, CDR2 FNYEAQ. The germline V and J ends were trimmed by 5 bases and 2 bases, with 15 bases remaining between them. The CDR3 totals 15 residues. CDR3 amino acids: CASSVLQGRQETQYF. Here the CDR3 DNA reads TGTGCCAGCAGCGTCCTACAGGGGAGGCAAGAGACCCAGTACTTC.

This clonotype has at least ten counts. The chain is built from TRBV5-1 and TRBJ1-2, with 10 bases that match TRBD1. The germline CDR1 and CDR2 sequences are SGHRS and YFSETQ. V lost 0 bases to trimming and J lost 6 bases; unmatched junction nucleotides: 2. CDR3 length: 14 amino acids. CDR3 sequence (DNA): TGCGCCAGCAGCTTGGCCGGGACAGGGGATGGCTACACCTTC. Translated, it gives CASSLAGTGDGYTF.

There are many counts of this clonotype. The CDR3 region has the DNA TGTGCCAGCAGCTACCGGAGGACTAGCCGAGAGCAGTTCTTC. Translation gives CASSYRRTSREQFF. The rearrangement links TRBV7-9 to TRBJ2-1, with TRBD2 matching 8 bases. The CDR3 loop spans 14 amino acids. V lost 4 bases to trimming and J lost 10 bases; unmatched junction nucleotides: 9. The germline V gene has CDR1 SEHNR and CDR2 FQNEAQ (reference sequence).

This clonotype was found many times. The rearrangement joins TRBV10-2 to TRBJ2-3, with D tentatively TRBD1 (5 bases). V was clipped by 6 bases and J by 4 bases, with 14 bases between them. The V gene's germline CDR1 is WSHSY and CDR2 SAAADI. CDR3 length: 14 residues. The CDR3 loop reads CASRSGLRADTQYF. CDR3 coding DNA: TGCGCCAGCAGGTCAGGGCTTAGGGCAGATACGCAGTATTTT.

This clonotype was detected many times. This chain uses TRBV12-5 with TRBJ2-5, with TRBD1 identical over 8 bases. This CDR3 is 15 amino acids long. With 7 bases clipped from V and 3 bases from J, the junction kept 10 bases outside the gene matches. In germline, CDR1 is LGHNT, CDR2 FRNRAP. CDR3 sequence reads: CASADSLTGEETQYF. The CDR3 DNA is TGTGCTAGTGCGGACTCCCTGACAGGGGAAGAGACCCAGTACTTC. Full variable domain (outside the CDR3, taken from reference TRBV12-5 and TRBJ2-5): DARVTQTPRHKVTEMGQEVTMRCQPILGHNTVFWYRQTMMQGLELLAYFRNRAPLDDSGMPKDRFSAEMPDATLATLKIQPSEPRDSAVYFCASADSLTGEETQYFGPGTRLLVL.

This clonotype was seen a handful of times. V and J are TRBV4-1 and TRBJ1-1; TRBD1 matches 10 bases. J lost 0 bases, V lost 3 bases, and 13 bases had no gene match. From germline, CDR1 is MGHRA and CDR2 YSYEKL. The CDR3 is made up of 19 amino acids. The CDR3 loop reads CASSHLSGQGLALNTEAFF. The CDR3 DNA is TGCGCCAGCAGCCACCTCTCGGGACAGGGGTTGGCCCTGAACACTGAAGCTTTCTTT.

This clonotype has a handful of counts. J is TRBJ1-5 and V is TRBV27; D is possibly TRBD1 (5 bases). This CDR3 is built from 15 residues. V shed 0 bases and J shed 1 base, with 7 bases lying between them. The germline V gene has CDR1 MNHEY and CDR2 SMNVEV (reference sequence). The CDR3: CASSLSGGSNQPQHF. CDR3 nucleotides: TGTGCCAGCAGTTTATCTGGGGGAAGCAATCAGCCCCAGCATTTT.

This clonotype was found a few times. This sequence joins TRBV11-2 and TRBJ2-5; D is ambiguous. CDR1 is SGHAT and CDR2 is FQNNGV in the germline V gene. This CDR3 is 15 amino acids long. Trimming took 1 base from V and 5 from J, leaving 14 bases between them. In DNA, the CDR3 is TGTGCCAGCAGCTTAGTCGGCAGAAGTATTGAGACCCAGTACTTC. Protein: CASSLVGRSIETQYF.

This clonotype occurred a few times. V gene TRBV29-1 combines with J gene TRBJ2-7; D call uncertain. The CDR3 has 12 amino acids. The germline V and J ends were trimmed by 6 bases and 5 bases, with 14 bases remaining between them. From germline, CDR1 is SQVTM and CDR2 ANQGSEA. The CDR3: CSVVGWDNEQYV. The CDR3 DNA reads TGCAGCGTGGTGGGTTGGGATAACGAGCAGTACGTC.

The chain couples TRBV6-5 to TRBJ1-5, with D maybe TRBD1 (5 bases). This CDR3 spans 16 amino acids. Germline V gene lookup returns CDR1 MNHEY and CDR2 SVGAGI. V was cut by 5 bases and J by 6 bases, with 20 bases left in between. For the CDR3, the DNA is TGTGCCAGCAGTCTCCTCCGGGGTGACAGTAGTCAGCCCCAGCATTTT. This sequence encodes CASSLLRGDSSQPQHF.

The chain carries TRBV29-1 and TRBJ2-7, with a weak D call TRBD1 (6 bases). CDR3 length: 16 amino acids. Trimming removed 1 base from V and 4 bases from J, with 20 bases in between. Germline CDR1 is SQVTM and CDR2 is ANQGSEA. CDR3 amino acids: CSVEVGRSGELYEQYF. For the CDR3, the DNA is TGCAGCGTTGAAGTTGGGCGGTCAGGGGAATTGTACGAGCAGTACTTC.

This chain uses TRBV7-9 with TRBJ1-2, with D possibly TRBD1 on 5 matching bases. CDR1 is SEHNR, CDR2 FQNEAQ, per germline (reference sequence). The CDR3 spans 13 residues. V gave up 2 bases and J gave up 6 bases, with 10 bases separating them. The CDR3 reads CASSLFRDNGYTF. Written as DNA, the CDR3 is TGTGCCAGCAGCTTATTCAGGGATAATGGCTACACCTTC.